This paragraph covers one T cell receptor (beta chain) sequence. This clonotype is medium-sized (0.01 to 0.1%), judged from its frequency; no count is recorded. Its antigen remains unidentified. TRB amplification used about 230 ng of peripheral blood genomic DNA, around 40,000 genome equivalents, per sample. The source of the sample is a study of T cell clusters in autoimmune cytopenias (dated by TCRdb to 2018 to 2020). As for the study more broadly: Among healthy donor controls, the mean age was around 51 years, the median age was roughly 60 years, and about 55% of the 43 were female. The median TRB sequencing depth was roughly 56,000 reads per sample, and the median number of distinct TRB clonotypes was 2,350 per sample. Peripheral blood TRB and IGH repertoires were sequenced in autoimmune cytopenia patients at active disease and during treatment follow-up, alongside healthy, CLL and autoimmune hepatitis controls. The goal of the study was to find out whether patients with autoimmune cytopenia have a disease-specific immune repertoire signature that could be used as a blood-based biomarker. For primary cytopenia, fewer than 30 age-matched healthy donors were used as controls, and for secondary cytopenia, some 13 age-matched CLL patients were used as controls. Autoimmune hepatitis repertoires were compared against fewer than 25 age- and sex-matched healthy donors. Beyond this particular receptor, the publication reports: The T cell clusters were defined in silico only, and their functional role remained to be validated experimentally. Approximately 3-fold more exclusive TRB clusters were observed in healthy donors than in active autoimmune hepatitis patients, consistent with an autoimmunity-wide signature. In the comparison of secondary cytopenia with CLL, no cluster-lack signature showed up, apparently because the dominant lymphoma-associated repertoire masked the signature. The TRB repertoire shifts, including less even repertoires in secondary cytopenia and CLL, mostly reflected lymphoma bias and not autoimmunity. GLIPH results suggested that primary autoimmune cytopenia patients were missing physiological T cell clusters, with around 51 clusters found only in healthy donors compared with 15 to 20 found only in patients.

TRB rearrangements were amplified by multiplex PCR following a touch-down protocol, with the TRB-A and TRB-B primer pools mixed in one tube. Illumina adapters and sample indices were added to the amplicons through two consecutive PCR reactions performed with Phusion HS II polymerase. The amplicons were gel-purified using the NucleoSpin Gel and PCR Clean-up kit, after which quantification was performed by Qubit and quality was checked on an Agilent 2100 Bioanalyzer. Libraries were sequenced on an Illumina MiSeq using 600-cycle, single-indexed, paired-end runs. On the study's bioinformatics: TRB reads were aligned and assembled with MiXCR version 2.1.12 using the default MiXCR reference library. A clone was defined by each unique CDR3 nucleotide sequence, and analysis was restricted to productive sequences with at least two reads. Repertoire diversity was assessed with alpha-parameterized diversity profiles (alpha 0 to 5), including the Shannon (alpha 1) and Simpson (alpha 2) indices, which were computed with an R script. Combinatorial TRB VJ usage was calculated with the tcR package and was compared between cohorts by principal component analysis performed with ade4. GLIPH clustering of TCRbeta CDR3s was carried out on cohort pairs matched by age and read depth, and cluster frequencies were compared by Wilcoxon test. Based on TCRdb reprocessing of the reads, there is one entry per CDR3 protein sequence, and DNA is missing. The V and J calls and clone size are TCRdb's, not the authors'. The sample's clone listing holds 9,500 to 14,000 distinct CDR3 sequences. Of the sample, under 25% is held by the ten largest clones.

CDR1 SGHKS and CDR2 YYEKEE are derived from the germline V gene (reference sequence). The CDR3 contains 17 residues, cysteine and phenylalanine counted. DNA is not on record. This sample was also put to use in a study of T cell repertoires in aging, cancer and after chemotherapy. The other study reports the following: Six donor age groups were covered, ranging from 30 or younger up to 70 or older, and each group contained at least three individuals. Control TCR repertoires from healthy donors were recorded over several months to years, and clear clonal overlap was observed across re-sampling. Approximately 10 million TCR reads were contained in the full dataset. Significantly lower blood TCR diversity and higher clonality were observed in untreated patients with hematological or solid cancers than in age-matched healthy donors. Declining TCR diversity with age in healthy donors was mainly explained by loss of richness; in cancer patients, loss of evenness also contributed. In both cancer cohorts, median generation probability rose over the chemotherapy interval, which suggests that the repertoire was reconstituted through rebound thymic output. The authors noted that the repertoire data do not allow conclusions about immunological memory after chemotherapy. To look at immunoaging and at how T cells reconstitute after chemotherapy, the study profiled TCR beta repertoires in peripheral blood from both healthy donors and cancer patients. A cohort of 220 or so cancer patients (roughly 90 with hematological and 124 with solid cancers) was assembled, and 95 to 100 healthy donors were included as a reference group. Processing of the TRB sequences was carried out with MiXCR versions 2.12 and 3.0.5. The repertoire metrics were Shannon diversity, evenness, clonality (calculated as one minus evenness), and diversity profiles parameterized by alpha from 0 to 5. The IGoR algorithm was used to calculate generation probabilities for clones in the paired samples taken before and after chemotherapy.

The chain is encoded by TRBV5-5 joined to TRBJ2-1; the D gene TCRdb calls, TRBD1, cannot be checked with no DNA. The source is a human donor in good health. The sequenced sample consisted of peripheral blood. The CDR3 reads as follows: CASSPGGGTGPYNEQFF. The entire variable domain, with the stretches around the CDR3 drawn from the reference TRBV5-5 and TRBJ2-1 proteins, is DAGVTQSPTHLIKTRGQQVTLRCSPISGHKSVSWYQQVLGQGPQFIFQYYEKEERGRGNFPDRFSARQFPNYSSELNVNALLLGDSALYLCASSPGGGTGPYNEQFFGPGTRLTVL.